This TCR beta chain was captured in a study of long-term antiretroviral therapy in people with HIV. Overall study context: There is a gap of about a decade between the earliest samples and the later 2015 immediate-ART recommendation.

Study observations and caveats: ART preceded a rise in diversity that nonetheless stayed lower than in transplant donor controls. Whichever time point was examined, clones expanded before ART dominated the repertoire.

This clone was recorded only once. What it binds is unknown. Between the trimmed V and J ends, which lost 0 bases and 1 base, there was a span of 2 bases. From germline, CDR1 is SGHNT and CDR2 YYREEE (reference sequence). This CDR3 has 13 amino acids. An immunoSEQ assay, version v3.0, was performed at survey level. Sequenced by immunoSEQ multiplex PCR; TCRdb stores in-frame clones only, minus some. The table lists some 35,000 clones, approximately 85% of them singletons, with about 11% in the top ten. This TCR came from a man in his late teens or twenties with HIV. The chain has TRBV5-4 and TRBJ1-3; no reliable D call. The material sequenced was unsorted PBMCs, taken 2.2 years after starting antiretroviral therapy. CDR3 sequence reads: CASSLASGNTIYF. The CDR3 DNA reads TGTGCCAGCAGCTTGGCTTCTGGAAACACCATATATTTT.